This T cell receptor beta chain stems from a study of blood T cell repertoires in COVID-19. Produced via immunoSEQ multiplex PCR; TCRdb's table is partial and in-frame only. Of over 90,000 clones listed, over 75% are singletons. The TCR sequence derives from a man aged 55 to 70 with acute or convalescent COVID-19. The sequencing input was peripheral blood.

The CDR3 loop is CASSLVSRQPYEQYF. CDR3 nucleotides: TGTGCCAGCAGCTTAGTTTCTAGACAGCCCTACGAGCAGTACTTC. The genes are TRBV7-2 and TRBJ2-7, with D perhaps matching TRBD1 (5 bases). V gave up 1 base and J gave up 2 bases, with 12 bases separating them. The CDR3 has 15 residues. Germline CDR1 and CDR2: SGHTA and FQGNSA.